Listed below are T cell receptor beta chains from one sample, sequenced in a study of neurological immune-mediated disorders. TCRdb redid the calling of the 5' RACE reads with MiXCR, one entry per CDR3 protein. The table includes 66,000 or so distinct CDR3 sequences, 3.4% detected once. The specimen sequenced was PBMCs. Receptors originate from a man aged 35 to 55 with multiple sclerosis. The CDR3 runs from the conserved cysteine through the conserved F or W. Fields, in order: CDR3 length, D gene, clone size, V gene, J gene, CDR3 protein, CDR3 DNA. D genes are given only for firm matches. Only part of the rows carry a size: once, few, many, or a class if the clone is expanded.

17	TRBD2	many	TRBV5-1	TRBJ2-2	CASSLGQGLAVTGELFF	TGCGCCAGCAGCCTAGGACAGGGACTAGCGGTAACCGGGGAGCTGTTTTTT
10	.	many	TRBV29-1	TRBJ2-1	CSVARDEQFF	TGCAGCGTAGCCCGGGATGAGCAGTTCTTC
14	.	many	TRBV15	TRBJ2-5	CATKPDWAGETQYF	TGTGCCACCAAGCCGGACTGGGCGGGGGAGACCCAGTACTTC
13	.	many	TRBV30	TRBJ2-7	CAWSVHQGHEQYF	TGTGCCTGGAGTGTACATCAGGGTCACGAGCAGTACTTC
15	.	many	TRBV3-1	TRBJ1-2	CASSQGWAVDYGYTF	TGTGCCAGCAGCCAGGGTTGGGCAGTAGACTATGGCTACACCTTC
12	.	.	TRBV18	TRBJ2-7	CASSPPGFEQYF	TGTGCCAGCTCACCTCCCGGTTTCGAGCAGTACTTC
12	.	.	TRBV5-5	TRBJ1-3	CASSLPEKNIYF	TGTGCCAGCAGCCTCCCCGAGAAAAACATATATTTT
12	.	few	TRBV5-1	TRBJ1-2	CASRITGYGYTF	TGCGCCTCTCGAATAACGGGCTATGGCTACACCTTC
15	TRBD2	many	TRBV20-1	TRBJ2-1	CSASGLAVSYNEQFF	TGCAGTGCTAGCGGACTAGCGGTCTCCTACAATGAGCAGTTCTTC
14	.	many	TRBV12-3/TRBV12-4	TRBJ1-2	CASSSWTGPYGYTF	TGTGCCAGCAGTAGCTGGACGGGACCTTATGGCTACACCTTC
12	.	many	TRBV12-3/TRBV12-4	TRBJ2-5	CASSRLGETQYF	TGTGCCAGCAGTCGGCTGGGCGAGACCCAGTACTTC
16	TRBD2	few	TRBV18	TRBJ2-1	CASSPGLAGSYNEQFF	TGTGCCAGCTCACCCGGACTAGCGGGGTCCTACAATGAGCAGTTCTTC
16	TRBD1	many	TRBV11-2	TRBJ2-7	CASSSPRDRGPYEQYF	TGTGCCAGCAGCTCGCCCCGGGACAGGGGGCCATACGAGCAGTACTTC
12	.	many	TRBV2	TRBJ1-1	CASSWGYTEAFF	TGTGCCAGCAGTTGGGGATACACTGAAGCTTTCTTT
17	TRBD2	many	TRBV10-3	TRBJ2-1	CAIKPGASGSSYNEQFF	TGTGCCATCAAGCCGGGAGCTAGCGGGAGCTCCTACAATGAGCAGTTCTTC
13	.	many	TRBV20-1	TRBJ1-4	CSARDVGNEKLFF	TGCAGTGCTAGAGATGTGGGTAATGAAAAACTGTTTTTT
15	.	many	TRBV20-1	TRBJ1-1	CSARDREGWDTEAFF	TGCAGTGCTAGAGATCGGGAGGGTTGGGACACTGAAGCTTTCTTT
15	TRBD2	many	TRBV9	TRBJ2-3	CASSPGGGHTDTQYF	TGTGCCAGCAGCCCGGGGGGGGGGCACACAGATACGCAGTATTTT
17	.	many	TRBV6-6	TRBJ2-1	CASSYSPGRSSYNEQFF	TGTGCCAGCAGTTACTCCCCGGGACGGAGCTCCTACAATGAGCAGTTCTTC
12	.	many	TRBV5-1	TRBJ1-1	CASSLDPGEAFF	TGCGCCAGCAGCTTGGACCCAGGTGAAGCTTTCTTT
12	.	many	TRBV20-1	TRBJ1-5	CSASGSGQPQHF	TGCAGTGCCTCAGGGTCGGGTCAGCCCCAGCATTTT
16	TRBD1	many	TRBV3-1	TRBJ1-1	CASSQVMTQGETEAFF	TGTGCCAGCAGCCAAGTAATGACGCAGGGGGAAACTGAAGCTTTCTTT
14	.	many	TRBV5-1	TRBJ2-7	CASNPPDRTYEQYF	TGCGCCAGCAACCCTCCGGACAGAACCTACGAGCAGTACTTC
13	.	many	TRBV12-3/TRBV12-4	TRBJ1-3	CASSLRAPNTIYF	TGTGCCAGCAGTTTAAGGGCTCCGAACACCATATATTTT
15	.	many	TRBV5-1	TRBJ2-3	CASSLRDHSTDTQYF	TGCGCCAGCAGCTTGCGGGACCACAGCACAGATACGCAGTATTTT
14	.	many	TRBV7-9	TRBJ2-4	CASSSGAAKNIQYF	TGTGCCAGCTCATCAGGGGCGGCCAAAAACATTCAGTACTTC